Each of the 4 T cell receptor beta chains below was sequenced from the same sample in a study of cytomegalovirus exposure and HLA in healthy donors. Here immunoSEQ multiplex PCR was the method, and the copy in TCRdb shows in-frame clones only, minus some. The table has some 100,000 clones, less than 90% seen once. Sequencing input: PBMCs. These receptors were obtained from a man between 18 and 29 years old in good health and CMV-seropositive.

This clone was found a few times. The CDR3 DNA is TGTGCCAGCAGCCCGACAGGGGAACCTTATCAGCCCCAGCATTTT. It encodes CASSPTGEPYQPQHF. The chain has TRBV2 and TRBJ1-5, with 8 bases aligning to TRBD1. CDR3 size: 15 residues. V lost 6 bases, J lost 5 bases, and 9 bases stayed unmatched. From germline, CDR1 is SNHLY and CDR2 FYNNEI.

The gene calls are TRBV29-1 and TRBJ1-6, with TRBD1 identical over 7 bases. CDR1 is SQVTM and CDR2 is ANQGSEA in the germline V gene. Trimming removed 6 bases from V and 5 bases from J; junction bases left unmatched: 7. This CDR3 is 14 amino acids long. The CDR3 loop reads CSVRQGDHNSPLHF. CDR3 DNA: TGCAGCGTCCGACAGGGCGACCATAATTCACCCCTCCACTTT.

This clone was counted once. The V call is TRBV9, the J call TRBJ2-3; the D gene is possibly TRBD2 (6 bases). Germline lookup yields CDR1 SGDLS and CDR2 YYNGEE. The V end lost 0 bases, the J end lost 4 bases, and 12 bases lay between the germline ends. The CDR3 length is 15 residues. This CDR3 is CASSVDAAGADTQYF. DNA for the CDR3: TGTGCCAGCAGCGTAGACGCAGCGGGTGCAGATACGCAGTATTTT.

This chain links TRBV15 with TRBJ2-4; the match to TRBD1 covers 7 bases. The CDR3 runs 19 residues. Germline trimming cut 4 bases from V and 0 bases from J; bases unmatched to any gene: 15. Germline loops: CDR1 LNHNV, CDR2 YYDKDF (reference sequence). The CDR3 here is CATSIRSPGQALAKNIQYF. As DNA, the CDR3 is TGTGCCACCAGCATCCGATCTCCTGGACAGGCGCTAGCCAAAAACATTCAGTACTTC.